The rows below give T cell receptor beta chains drawn from one sample of a study of cytomegalovirus exposure and HLA in healthy donors. The method was immunoSEQ multiplex PCR; TCRdb's version includes in-frame clones alone and lacks a portion of them. The table shows about 110,000 clones, with about 75% occurring only once. The sample was PBMCs. The receptors were gathered from a male donor in good health and CMV-seropositive. Each CDR3 is given with its conserved first and last residue. D genes are given only for firm matches. Clone size is shown for a subset of rows, as once, few, many or a class of expanded clone.

-	-	TRBV6-5	TRBJ2-7	TGTGCCAGCAGTACCAGGGGCTACGAGCAGTACTTC	CASSTRGYEQYF
-	-	TRBV7-9	TRBJ1-5	TGTGCCAGCAGCCCAGAAACAGGGAGCAATCAGCCCCAGCATTTT	CASSPETGSNQPQHF
-	-	TRBV5-1	TRBJ2-7	TGCGCCAGCAGCTCTACAGGGTCCTACGAGCAGTACTTC	CASSSTGSYEQYF
few	TRBD2	TRBV5-6	TRBJ2-1	TGTGCCAGCAGCTTGTGGACTAGCGGCCCCAATGAGCAGTTCTTC	CASSLWTSGPNEQFF
-	TRBD1	TRBV5-6	TRBJ2-5	TGTGCCAGCTTGACCGACAGGGGGACACAAGAGACCCAGTACTTC	CASLTDRGTQETQYF
once	-	TRBV7-2	TRBJ2-6	TGTGCCAGCAGCTTAGGTTCTGCTGGGGCCAACGTCCTGACTTTC	CASSLGSAGANVLTF
-	TRBD1	TRBV28	TRBJ2-2	TGTGCCAGCAGTGGCGGACAGGGGAACACCGGGGAGCTGTTTTTT	CASSGGQGNTGELFF
few	-	TRBV30	TRBJ2-7	TGTGCCTCGGAGGACGGACCCTACGAGCAGTACTTC	CASEDGPYEQYF
-	TRBD1	TRBV4-2	TRBJ1-1	TGTGCCAGCAGCCAAGTAGGAATGGCGGACAGGCGCACTGAAGCTTTCTTT	CASSQVGMADRRTEAFF
few	-	TRBV7-9	TRBJ1-5	TGTGCCAGCAGCTTAGCGACAGGCAGACAGCCCCAGAATTTT	CASSLATGRQPQNF
-	-	TRBV7-9	TRBJ1-1	TGTGCCAGCAGCTTAGAGTTTGCGTTGGGCGCTGAAGCTTTCTTT	CASSLEFALGAEAFF
-	-	TRBV25-1	TRBJ2-7	TGTGCCAGCAGGAAGCAGGGGACCCCCTACGAGCAGTACTTC	CASRKQGTPYEQYF
once	TRBD1	TRBV5-1	TRBJ2-7	TGCGCCAGCAGCTTGGCCAGGGGGACCCCCTACGAGCAGTACTTC	CASSLARGTPYEQYF
-	-	TRBV4-3	TRBJ2-5	TGCGCCAGCAGCCAAGAGGTGTCAGGGGCTATCCAACTGTACTTC	CASSQEVSGAIQLYF
-	TRBD1	TRBV25-1	TRBJ1-1	TGTGCCACTTCCGGACAGGGGACAACTGAAGCTTTCTTT	CATSGQGTTEAFF
-	TRBD2	TRBV5-1	TRBJ2-1	TGCGCCAGCAGCACGGGACTAGCGGGGAATGAGCAGTTCTTC	CASSTGLAGNEQFF
-	TRBD1	TRBV29-1	TRBJ1-1	TGCAGCGCTAACAGGGGGCCTACTGAAGCTTTCTTT	CSANRGPTEAFF
-	TRBD1	TRBV13	TRBJ1-2	TGTGCCAGCAGCTCCAACAGGGGGCAGGGAGGCTACACCTTC	CASSSNRGQGGYTF